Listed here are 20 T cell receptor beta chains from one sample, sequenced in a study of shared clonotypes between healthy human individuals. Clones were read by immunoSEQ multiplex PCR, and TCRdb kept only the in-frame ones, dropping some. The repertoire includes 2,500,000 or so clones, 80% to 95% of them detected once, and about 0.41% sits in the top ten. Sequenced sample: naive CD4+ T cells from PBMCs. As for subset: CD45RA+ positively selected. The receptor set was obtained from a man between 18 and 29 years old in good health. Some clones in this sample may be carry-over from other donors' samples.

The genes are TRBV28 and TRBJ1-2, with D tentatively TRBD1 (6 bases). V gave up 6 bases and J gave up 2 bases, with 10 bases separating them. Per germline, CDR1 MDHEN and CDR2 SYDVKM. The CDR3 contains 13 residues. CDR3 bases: TGTGCCAGCAGGAACAGGGCGAACTATGGCTACACCTTC. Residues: CASRNRANYGYTF.

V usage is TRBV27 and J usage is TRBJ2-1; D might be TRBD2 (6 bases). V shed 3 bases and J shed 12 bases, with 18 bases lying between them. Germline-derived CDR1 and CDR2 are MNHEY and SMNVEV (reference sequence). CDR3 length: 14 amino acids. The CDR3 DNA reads TGTGCCAGCAGTTTCGGTCTCCTAAGCGGGCGGCAGTTCTTC. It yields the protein CASSFGLLSGRQFF.

In DNA form, the CDR3 reads TGTGCCAGCAGCTTAGCCCTAAAACGGAACTCTGGAAACACCATATATTTT. Residues: CASSLALKRNSGNTIYF. This sequence joins TRBV7-8 and TRBJ1-3; D unclear. The CDR3 covers 17 residues. Germline loops: CDR1 SGHVS, CDR2 FQNEAQ. V lost 0 bases and J lost 0, with 12 bases in between.

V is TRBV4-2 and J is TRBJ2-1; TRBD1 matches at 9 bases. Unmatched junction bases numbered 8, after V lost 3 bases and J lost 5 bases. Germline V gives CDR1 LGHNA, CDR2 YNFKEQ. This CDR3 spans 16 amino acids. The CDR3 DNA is TGTGCCAGCAGCCAGATACCCGGGACAGGGAACAATGAGCAGTTCTTC. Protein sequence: CASSQIPGTGNNEQFF.

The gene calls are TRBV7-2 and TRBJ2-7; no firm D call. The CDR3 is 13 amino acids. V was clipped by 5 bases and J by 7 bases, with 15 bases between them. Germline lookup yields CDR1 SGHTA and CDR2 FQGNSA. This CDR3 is CASSLGPTREQYF. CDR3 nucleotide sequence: TGTGCCAGCAGCCTCGGGCCAACAAGGGAGCAGTACTTC.

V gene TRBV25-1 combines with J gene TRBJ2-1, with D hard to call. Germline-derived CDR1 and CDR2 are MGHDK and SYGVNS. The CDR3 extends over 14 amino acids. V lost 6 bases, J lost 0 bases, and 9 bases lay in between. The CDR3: CASSPDISYNEQFF. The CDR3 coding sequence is TGTGCCAGCAGCCCGGATATCTCCTACAATGAGCAGTTCTTC.

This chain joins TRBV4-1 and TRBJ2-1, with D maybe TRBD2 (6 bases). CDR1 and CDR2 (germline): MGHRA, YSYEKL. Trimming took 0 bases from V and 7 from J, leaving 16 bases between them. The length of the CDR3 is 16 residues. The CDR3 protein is CASSQELGGGLNEQFF. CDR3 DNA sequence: TGCGCCAGCAGCCAAGAACTGGGAGGTGGGTTGAATGAGCAGTTCTTC.

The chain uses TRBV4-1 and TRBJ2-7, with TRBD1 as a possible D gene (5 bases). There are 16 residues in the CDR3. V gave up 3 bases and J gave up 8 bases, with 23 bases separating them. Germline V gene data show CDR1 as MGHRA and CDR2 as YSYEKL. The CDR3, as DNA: TGCGCCAGCAGCCAGCCAGAGCCGGACATGGATTTGAAGCAGTACTTC. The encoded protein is CASSQPEPDMDLKQYF.

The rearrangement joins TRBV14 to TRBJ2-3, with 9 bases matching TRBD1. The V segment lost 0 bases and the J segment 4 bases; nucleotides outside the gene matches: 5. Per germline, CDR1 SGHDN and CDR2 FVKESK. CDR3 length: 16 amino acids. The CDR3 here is CASSQEGQGFPDTQYF. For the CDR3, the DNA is TGTGCCAGCAGCCAAGAGGGACAGGGTTTTCCAGATACGCAGTATTTT.

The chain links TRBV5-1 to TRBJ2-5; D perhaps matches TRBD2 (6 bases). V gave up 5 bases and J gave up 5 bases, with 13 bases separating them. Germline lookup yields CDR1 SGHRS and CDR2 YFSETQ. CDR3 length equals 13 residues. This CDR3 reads CASRVGAGETQYF. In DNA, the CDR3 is TGCGCCAGCAGGGTTGGGGCGGGGGAGACCCAGTACTTC.

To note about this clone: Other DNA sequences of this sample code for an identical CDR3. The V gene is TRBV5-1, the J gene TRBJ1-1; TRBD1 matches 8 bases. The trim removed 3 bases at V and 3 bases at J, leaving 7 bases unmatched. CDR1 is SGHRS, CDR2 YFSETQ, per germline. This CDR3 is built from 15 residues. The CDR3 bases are TGCGCCAGCAGCTGGACAGGGTCCCCGGACACTGAAGCTTTCTTT. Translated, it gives CASSWTGSPDTEAFF.

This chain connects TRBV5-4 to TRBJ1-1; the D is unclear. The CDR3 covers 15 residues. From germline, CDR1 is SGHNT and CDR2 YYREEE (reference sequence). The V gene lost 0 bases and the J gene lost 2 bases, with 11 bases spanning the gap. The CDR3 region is CASSLVGIPNTEAFF. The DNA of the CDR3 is TGTGCCAGCAGCTTGGTTGGTATCCCAAACACTGAAGCTTTCTTT.

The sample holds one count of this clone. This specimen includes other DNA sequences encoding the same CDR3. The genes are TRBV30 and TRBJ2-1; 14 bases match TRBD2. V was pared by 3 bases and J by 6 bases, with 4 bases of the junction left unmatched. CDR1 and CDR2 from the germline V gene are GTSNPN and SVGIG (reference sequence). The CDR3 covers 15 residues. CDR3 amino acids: CAWSLGTSGSNEQFF. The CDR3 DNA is TGTGCCTGGAGCCTCGGGACTAGCGGGAGCAATGAGCAGTTCTTC.

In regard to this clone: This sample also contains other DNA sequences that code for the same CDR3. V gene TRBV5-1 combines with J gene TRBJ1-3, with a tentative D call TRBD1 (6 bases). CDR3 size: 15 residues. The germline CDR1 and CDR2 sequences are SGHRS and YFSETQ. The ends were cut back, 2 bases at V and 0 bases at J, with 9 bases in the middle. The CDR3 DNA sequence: TGCGCCAGCAGCTTAGAGGGGGTCTCTGGAAACACCATATATTTT. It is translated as CASSLEGVSGNTIYF.

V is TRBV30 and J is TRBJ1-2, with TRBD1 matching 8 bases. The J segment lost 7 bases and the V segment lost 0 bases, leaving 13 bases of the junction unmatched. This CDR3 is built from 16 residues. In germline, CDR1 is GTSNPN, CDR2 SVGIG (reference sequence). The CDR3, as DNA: TGTGCCTGGAGTGTTCCCGGACAGGGAGTTAGGAGTGGCTACACCTTC. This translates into CAWSVPGQGVRSGYTF.

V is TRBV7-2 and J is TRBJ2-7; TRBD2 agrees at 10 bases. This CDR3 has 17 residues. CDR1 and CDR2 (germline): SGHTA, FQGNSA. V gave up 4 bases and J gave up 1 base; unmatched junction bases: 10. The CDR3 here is CASSYYLLAGASYEQYF. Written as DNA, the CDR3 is TGTGCCAGCAGCTACTACCTTCTAGCGGGAGCGTCCTACGAGCAGTACTTC.

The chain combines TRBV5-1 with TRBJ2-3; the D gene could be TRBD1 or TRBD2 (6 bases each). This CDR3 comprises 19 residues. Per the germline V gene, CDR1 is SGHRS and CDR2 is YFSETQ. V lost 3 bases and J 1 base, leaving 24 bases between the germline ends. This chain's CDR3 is CASSWGALYGEQGTDTQYF. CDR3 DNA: TGCGCCAGCAGCTGGGGGGCCCTCTATGGTGAACAGGGCACAGATACGCAGTATTTT. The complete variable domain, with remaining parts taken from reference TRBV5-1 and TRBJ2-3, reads KAGVTQTPRYLIKTRGQQVTLSCSPISGHRSVSWYQQTPGQGLQFLFEYFSETQRNKGNFPGRFSGRQFSNSRSEMNVSTLELGDSALYLCASSWGALYGEQGTDTQYFGPGTRLTVL.

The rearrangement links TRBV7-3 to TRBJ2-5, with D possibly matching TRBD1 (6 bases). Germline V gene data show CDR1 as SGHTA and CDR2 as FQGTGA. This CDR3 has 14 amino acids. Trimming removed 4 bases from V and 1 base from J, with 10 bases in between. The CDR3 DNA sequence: TGTGCCAGCAGCTCAGGACAGTTCCAAGAGACCCAGTACTTC. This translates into CASSSGQFQETQYF. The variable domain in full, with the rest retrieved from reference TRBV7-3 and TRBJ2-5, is GAGVSQTPSNKVTEKGKYVELRCDPISGHTALYWYRQSLGQGPEFLIYFQGTGAADDSGLPNDRFFAVRPEGSVSTLKIQRTERGDSAVYLCASSSGQFQETQYFGPGTRLLVL.

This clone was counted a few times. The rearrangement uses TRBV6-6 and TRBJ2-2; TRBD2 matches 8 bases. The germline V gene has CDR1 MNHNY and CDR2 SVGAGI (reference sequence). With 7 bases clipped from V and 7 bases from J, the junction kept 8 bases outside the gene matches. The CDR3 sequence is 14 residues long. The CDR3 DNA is TGTGCCAGCATCGAGACTAGCGTTGGCGGGGAGCTGTTTTTT. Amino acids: CASIETSVGGELFF.

The CDR3 loop is CASLLDPGDGYTF. CDR3 DNA: TGTGCCAGCCTCCTAGACCCAGGGGACGGCTACACCTTC. This chain uses TRBV28 with TRBJ1-2; a possible D gene is TRBD1 (6 bases). Trimming took off 8 bases at V and 8 bases at J, with 18 bases between the two ends. CDR1 MDHEN and CDR2 SYDVKM come from the germline V gene. The CDR3 runs 13 residues.